This is a list of T cell receptor beta chains from one sample in a study of blood T cell repertoires in COVID-19. Libraries were prepared by immunoSEQ multiplex PCR; TCRdb keeps only in-frame clonotypes and omits some of them. The sample has approximately 160,000 clones, 76% seen once; the top ten hold 3% to 4.5%. Sample: peripheral blood. All receptors derive from a woman aged 80 or over with acute or convalescent COVID-19. CDR3s include the opening cysteine and the closing phenylalanine or tryptophan. A D gene is named only where the DNA matches it firmly. Clone size is shown for a subset of rows, as once, few, many or a class of expanded clone.

CDR3nt	CDR3aa	v_gene	d_gene	j_gene	abundance
TGCGCCTCGGAGCTAGCGGGAGGGGGGTATGAGCAGTTCTTC	CASELAGGGYEQFF	TRBV5-1	TRBD2	TRBJ2-1	NA
TGTGCCAGCACCCTGACAGCAAACACCATATATTTT	CASTLTANTIYF	TRBV5-8	NA	TRBJ1-3	once
TGTGCCAGCAGCCAACCCCGGGGCGGGGGGGCCGGGAATGAGCAGTTCTTC	CASSQPRGGGAGNEQFF	TRBV4-2	TRBD2	TRBJ2-1	NA
TGTGCCAGCAGCTCATCCACTTGGGAGCAGTACTTC	CASSSSTWEQYF	TRBV7-9	NA	TRBJ2-7	NA
TGTGCCAGCAGCAGCGTGGCAGGGGGCGAGTTGGCTTTCTTT	CASSSVAGGELAFF	TRBV5-6	TRBD1	TRBJ1-1	NA
TGTGCCAGCAGGGATCCGCCGCAGGCGAACACCGGGGAGCTGTTTTTT	CASRDPPQANTGELFF	TRBV9	NA	TRBJ2-2	once
TGCGCCAGCAGCGTCAGGGTCGGCTCTGGGGCCAACGTCCTGACTTTC	CASSVRVGSGANVLTF	TRBV5-1	NA	TRBJ2-6	NA
TGTGCCAGCCTAGGGACAGGCGTTGAAGCTTTCTTT	CASLGTGVEAFF	TRBV25-1	TRBD1	TRBJ1-1	NA
TGCGCCAGCAGCCAAGCAAGTAGAGGGGGTGGTGAAGCTTTCTTT	CASSQASRGGGEAFF	TRBV4-3	NA	TRBJ1-1	NA
TGTGCCAGCAGTTTAAGACGGACAGGGAATAACTATGGCTACACCTTC	CASSLRRTGNNYGYTF	TRBV27	TRBD1	TRBJ1-2	few
TGTGCCAGCAGTTACTGGGCGGGGACCCGATTTCAGCCCCAGCATTTT	CASSYWAGTRFQPQHF	TRBV6-2/TRBV6-3	NA	TRBJ1-5	few
TGTGCCAGCAGCTTACCGGGGGGGGATACTCAAAAACTGTTTTTT	CASSLPGGDTQKLFF	TRBV7-8	NA	TRBJ1-4	few
TGTGCCAGCTCACCAGCAGGGGGTAGTAACATTCAGTACTTC	CASSPAGGSNIQYF	TRBV18	TRBD1	TRBJ2-4	NA
TGTGCCAGCAGTTCCCGGGGGGGAGGGCGGAACACTGAAGCTTTCTTT	CASSSRGGGRNTEAFF	TRBV27	NA	TRBJ1-1	NA
TGTGCCAGCAGCTTAGAAACTAGCGGCCTGAGCTCCTACAATGAGCAGTTCTTC	CASSLETSGLSSYNEQFF	TRBV7-6	TRBD2	TRBJ2-1	few
TGTGCCAGCAGTTTCTTGACAGGGACGTCTGAAGCTTTCTTT	CASSFLTGTSEAFF	TRBV6-5	TRBD1	TRBJ1-1	NA
TGTGCCAGCAGCTTGGGACAGGCCCATAATGAAAAACTGTTTTTT	CASSLGQAHNEKLFF	TRBV4-2	TRBD1	TRBJ1-4	NA
TGTGCCAGCAGTACAGGGAACACTGAAGCTTTCTTT	CASSTGNTEAFF	TRBV2	NA	TRBJ1-1	NA
TGTGCCAGCAGCAGGGGACAGGGGGATTCACCCCTCCACTTT	CASSRGQGDSPLHF	TRBV5-4	TRBD1	TRBJ1-6	NA
TGCGCCAGCAGCGGGCGTTCTAGCACAGATACGCAGTATTTT	CASSGRSSTDTQYF	TRBV5-1	NA	TRBJ2-3	NA
TGTGCCAGCAGTTACTCGGGGGGGCCGGCAGATACGCAGTATTTT	CASSYSGGPADTQYF	TRBV6-5	NA	TRBJ2-3	NA
TGTGCCAGCAGTTACACTACGAACACCGGGGAGCTGTTTTTT	CASSYTTNTGELFF	TRBV11-2	NA	TRBJ2-2	NA